These 30 T cell receptor beta chains were sequenced from one sample in a study of T cell repertoires in cytomegalovirus infection. MiXCR was run by TCRdb on the reads, yielding one entry per CDR3 protein. The sample consists of roughly 570,000 distinct CDR3 sequences, approximately 40% of them appearing once. No antigen has been assigned to these receptors. The sample here was cultured PBMCs, taken from culture after CMV antigen stimulation. Receptors were obtained from a human donor in good health (CMV status not recorded). Some clones in this sample may be carry-over from other donors' samples.

This clonotype was counted ten times or more. The chain links TRBV2 to TRBJ2-3, with D unresolved. V was shortened by 4 bases and J by 1 base, with 3 bases between the two germline ends. The CDR3 is made up of 12 amino acids. Per the germline V gene, CDR1 is SNHLY and CDR2 is FYNNEI. The DNA of the CDR3 is TGTGCCAGCAGTGGGGGCACAGATACGCAGTATTTT. Translating it yields CASSGGTDTQYF.

V usage is TRBV29-1 and J usage is TRBJ2-4, with TRBD1 matching over 10 bases. The CDR3 has 18 amino acids. CDR1 and CDR2 from the germline V gene are SQVTM and ANQGSEA. V shed 6 bases, J shed 9 bases, and the junction held 23 bases outside the gene matches. The CDR3 loop is CSVGRQGALWPIKIIQYF. CDR3 coding DNA: TGCAGCGTCGGGCGACAGGGGGCCCTATGGCCAATAAAGATCATTCAGTACTTC.

This rearrangement joins TRBV11-3 to TRBJ1-6; D is perhaps TRBD1 (5 bases). The V gene's germline CDR1 is SGHNT and CDR2 YENEEA. V gave up 3 bases and J gave up 14 bases, with 14 bases separating them. The CDR3 has 13 amino acids. The CDR3 coding sequence is TGTGCCAGCAGCTTGGGGCATAATCGGGCCCTCCACTTT. Its protein is CASSLGHNRALHF.

V and J are TRBV19 and TRBJ2-3; 11 bases match TRBD2. Germline-derived CDR1 and CDR2 are LNHDA and SQIVND (reference sequence). After removal of 7 bases from V and 0 bases from J, the junction contained 3 bases not matched to a gene. The CDR3 loop spans 15 amino acids. Written as DNA, the CDR3 is TGTGCCAGTACATTAGCGGGAGGGAGCACAGATACGCAGTATTTT. Translated, it gives CASTLAGGSTDTQYF.

A few counts support this clonotype. This chain links TRBV7-1 with TRBJ2-5, with D perhaps TRBD2 (6 bases). TRBV7-1 falls under the ORF class, with uncertain function. This CDR3 is 12 amino acids long. Trimming removed 10 bases from V and 0 bases from J, with 9 bases in between. CDR3 DNA sequence: TGTGCCACGGGACTTAACCAAGAGACCCAGTACTTC. Protein: CATGLNQETQYF.

Here the CDR3 reads CASSPSTRDGYTF. CDR3 coding DNA: TGTGCCAGCAGCCCAAGCACAAGGGATGGCTACACCTTC. The rearrangement joins TRBV7-9 to TRBJ1-2, with D uncertain. Germline lookup yields CDR1 SEHNR and CDR2 FQNEAQ (reference sequence). The CDR3 is made up of 13 amino acids. Trimming shortened V by 5 bases and J by 6 bases, and 13 bases separated the two germline ends.

The sample holds a few counts of this clonotype. V and J are TRBV4-1 and TRBJ1-2; D is possibly TRBD1 (5 bases). Between the trimmed V and J ends, which lost 5 bases and 6 bases, there was a span of 22 bases. Germline-derived CDR1 and CDR2 are MGHRA and YSYEKL. CDR3 size: 16 residues. The CDR3 bases are TGCGCCAGCAGCACCGTTGGCTTCGGGGGAAGCGATGGCTACACCTTC. Protein: CASSTVGFGGSDGYTF.

V is TRBV7-4 and J is TRBJ2-5; D is perhaps TRBD2 (6 bases). This CDR3 spans 14 amino acids. V shed 6 bases and J shed 7 bases, with 18 bases lying between them. Germline assignment: CDR1 SGHVT and CDR2 SQSDAQ. This chain's CDR3 is CASSRLGPPGTQYF. CDR3 nucleotide sequence: TGTGCCAGCAGTCGACTAGGTCCCCCGGGGACCCAGTACTTC.

The CDR3 DNA follows: TGTGCCAGCAGCTTAAATTGGGGGGGGGCTGAAGCTTTCTTT. Amino acids: CASSLNWGGAEAFF. The J gene is TRBJ1-1, the V gene TRBV7-2, with a tentative D call TRBD1 (5 bases). Germline CDR1 SGHTA, CDR2 FQGNSA. Deletions cut 2 bases from V and 6 bases from J, with 13 bases between. This CDR3 spans 14 amino acids.

This clonotype was observed a few times. The rearrangement links TRBV7-2 to TRBJ1-2; D unclear. The CDR3 covers 12 residues. The ends were cut back, 5 bases at V and 4 bases at J, with 8 bases in the middle. The germline V gene has CDR1 SGHTA and CDR2 FQGNSA. This CDR3 reads CASSPDIYGYTF. CDR3 nucleotides: TGTGCCAGCAGCCCCGACATCTATGGCTACACCTTC.

Worth noting for this clonotype: One junction end does not reproduce the germline sequence, and a read error may be involved. The rearrangement uses TRBV7-2 and TRBJ2-5; 8 nucleotides match TRBD2. This CDR3 spans 14 amino acids. Germline V gene sequence: CDR1 SGHTA, CDR2 FQGNSA. This CDR3 reads CASSWTSSQDTQYF. As DNA, the CDR3 is TGTGCCAGCAGCTGGACTAGCTCCCAAGATACCCAGTACTTC.

This rearrangement joins TRBV6-2 or TRBV6-3 to TRBJ2-1; the D is unclear. Germline CDR1 is MNHEY and CDR2 is SVGEGT. Trimming stripped 2 bases from V and 7 bases from J, with 18 bases between. This CDR3 has 16 residues. CDR3 sequence (DNA): TGTGCCAGCAGTTACGAGCGAGGAGCTCTCACTAATGAGCAGTTCTTC. Residues: CASSYERGALTNEQFF.

This clonotype was found a few times. The chain has TRBV12-3 or TRBV12-4 and TRBJ1-5; 8 nucleotides line up with TRBD1. V gave up 5 bases and J gave up 7 bases; unmatched junction bases: 7. CDR3 size: 14 residues. The CDR3 bases are TGTGCCAGCAGTCGACAGGGGACAACGCAGCCCCAGCATTTT. Translating it yields CASSRQGTTQPQHF.

Ten or more counts support this clonotype. The CDR3 loop reads CASSKKTPGTANTEAFF. Here the CDR3 DNA reads TGTGCCAGCAGCAAAAAAACACCCGGGACAGCGAACACTGAAGCTTTCTTT. J is TRBJ1-1 and V is TRBV6-1; 7 nucleotides align to TRBD1. Losses at the gene ends were 6 bases for V and 1 base for J; bases not matched to a gene: 14. The CDR3 has 17 amino acids. Looked up from germline, CDR1 is MNHNS and CDR2 is SASEGT.

This chain connects TRBV3-1 to TRBJ2-4, with 9 bases identical to TRBD2. The CDR3 has 16 residues. CDR1 is LGHDT and CDR2 is YNNKEL in the germline V gene (reference sequence). Unmatched junction bases numbered 11, after V lost 5 bases and J lost 6 bases. This CDR3 is CASSSAGTSKGNIQYF. The CDR3 DNA sequence: TGTGCCAGCAGCTCCGCCGGGACTAGCAAAGGAAACATTCAGTACTTC.

The chain links TRBV10-3 to TRBJ1-3; D remains unclear. CDR1 is ENHRY and CDR2 is SYGVKD in the germline V gene. This CDR3 region has 17 residues. V was cut by 3 bases and J by 4 bases, with 19 bases left in between. The CDR3 nucleotides are TGTGCCATCAGTGAACCCTCGGAGGGCTTTGGCGGAAACACCATATATTTT. Its protein product is CAISEPSEGFGGNTIYF.

The V and J genes are TRBV7-9 and TRBJ1-2, with TRBD1 matching 8 bases. Losses at the gene ends were 5 bases for V and 5 bases for J; bases not matched to a gene: 16. The length of the CDR3 is 17 residues. The germline V gene has CDR1 SEHNR and CDR2 FQNEAQ (reference sequence). CDR3 amino acids: CASSPKGQDFVLYGYTF. In DNA, the CDR3 is TGTGCCAGCAGCCCGAAGGGACAGGACTTCGTTCTATATGGCTACACCTTC.

This clonotype was detected a few times. This sequence joins TRBV7-9 and TRBJ2-3; tentatively, D is TRBD2 (6 bases). Germline V lookup: CDR1 SEHNR, CDR2 FQNEAQ (reference sequence). The CDR3 length is 13 residues. Deletions cut 1 base from V and 9 bases from J, with 11 bases between. CDR3: CASSLERLATQYF. CDR3 nucleotides: TGTGCCAGCAGCTTAGAAAGGCTAGCGACGCAGTATTTT.

This clonotype has a handful of counts. The gene calls are TRBV7-6 and TRBJ2-5; D could derive from TRBD1 or TRBD2 (5 bases each). Germline V lookup: CDR1 SGHVS, CDR2 FNYEAQ. The ends were cut back, 5 bases at V and 4 bases at J, with 14 bases in the middle. The CDR3 sequence is 14 residues long. This CDR3 reads CASSPGTWAETQYF. CDR3 nucleotide sequence: TGTGCCAGCAGCCCCGGGACCTGGGCAGAGACCCAGTACTTC.

This rearrangement joins TRBV11-1 to TRBJ2-5, with 10 bases identical to TRBD2. The CDR3 has 16 residues. CDR1 and CDR2 (germline): SGHAT, FQDESV (reference sequence). The J segment lost 5 bases and the V segment lost 5 bases, leaving 11 bases of the junction unmatched. The chain's CDR3 is CASSPQRGGPTETQYF. The CDR3 DNA reads TGTGCCAGCAGCCCTCAGCGGGGGGGCCCAACGGAGACCCAGTACTTC.

V gene TRBV7-2 combines with J gene TRBJ2-7; no reliable D call. V lost 5 bases and J 2 bases, leaving 13 bases between the germline ends. The CDR3 length is 14 residues. CDR1 and CDR2 (germline): SGHTA, FQGNSA. The CDR3: CASSPRLETYEQYF. The CDR3 region has the DNA TGTGCCAGCAGCCCGAGGCTAGAGACCTACGAGCAGTACTTC.

In nucleotides, the CDR3 is TGTGCCAGCAGCTTATTGGGGGGGGGGACTGAAGCTTTCTTT. Translation: CASSLLGGGTEAFF. The genes are TRBV7-9 and TRBJ1-1; D possibly corresponds to TRBD1 (5 bases). The ends were cut back, 2 bases at V and 5 bases at J, with 12 bases in the middle. Per germline, CDR1 SEHNR and CDR2 FQNEAQ (reference sequence). This CDR3 has 14 amino acids.

The chain employs TRBV20-1 and TRBJ2-5, with D perhaps TRBD1 or TRBD2 (5 bases each). The germline gives CDR1 DFQATT, CDR2 SNEGSKA (reference sequence). There are 16 residues in the CDR3. V was trimmed by 1 base and J by 5 bases, leaving 20 bases between them. The CDR3 protein is CSARVSPGPAVETQYF. CDR3 DNA sequence: TGCAGTGCTAGAGTTTCCCCAGGGCCAGCGGTGGAGACCCAGTACTTC.

The chain couples TRBV6-4 to TRBJ2-5, with D possibly matching TRBD1 (7 bases). This CDR3 is built from 16 residues. Trimming removed 0 bases at V and 4 bases at J, with 15 bases between. The V gene's germline CDR1 is MRHNA and CDR2 SNTAGT. The CDR3 loop reads CASSDSRDSRSETQYF. CDR3 coding DNA: TGTGCCAGCAGTGACTCGCGGGACAGTCGTTCAGAGACCCAGTACTTC.

The chain links TRBV11-2 to TRBJ2-3, with D possibly matching TRBD2 (7 bases). The CDR3 covers 17 residues. Trimming shortened V by 1 base and J by 2 bases, and 16 bases separated the two germline ends. Germline CDR1 SGHAT, CDR2 FQNNGV. For the CDR3, the DNA is TGTGCCAGCAGCTTAGCCCTAGGGGGGGGTGCCACAGATACGCAGTATTTT. Translation gives CASSLALGGGATDTQYF.

The J gene is TRBJ1-5, the V gene TRBV6-8, with 7 bases that match TRBD1. This CDR3 has 15 residues. With 2 bases clipped from V and 6 bases from J, the junction kept 7 bases outside the gene matches. Germline CDR1 MNHGY, CDR2 SAAAGT. The CDR3 sequence: CASSYEGGGSQPQHF. The CDR3, as DNA: TGTGCCAGCAGTTACGAAGGAGGGGGCAGTCAGCCCCAGCATTTT.

Only a few counts were recorded for this clonotype. The rearrangement uses TRBV11-2 and TRBJ2-7, with D possibly being TRBD1 (6 bases). CDR3 size: 12 residues. V gave up 4 bases and J gave up 6 bases, with 10 bases separating them. Germline CDR1 reads SGHAT; CDR2 reads FQNNGV. The CDR3 loop is CASSSQGPEQYF. The CDR3 DNA follows: TGTGCCAGCAGCTCCCAGGGGCCCGAGCAGTACTTC.

This clonotype was seen only a few times. This chain connects TRBV7-2 to TRBJ2-1, with a tentative D call TRBD1 (7 bases). The V end was cut by 3 bases, the J end by 10 bases, with 13 bases between. CDR1 SGHTA and CDR2 FQGNSA come from the germline V gene. The length of the CDR3 is 13 residues. The CDR3 bases are TGTGCCAGCAGCTTCGGACCAGGGGGGGAGCAGTTCTTC. Translated, it gives CASSFGPGGEQFF.

This clonotype has just a few counts. This chain links TRBV6-2 or TRBV6-3 with TRBJ2-7; D is uncertain. The CDR3 runs to 16 residues. V lost 2 bases and J lost 1, with 15 bases in between. The V gene's germline CDR1 is MNHEY and CDR2 SVGEGT. The CDR3 protein is CASSYPGMPGSYEQYF. The CDR3 region has the DNA TGTGCCAGCAGTTACCCCGGCATGCCCGGGTCCTACGAGCAGTACTTC.

A remark on this clonotype: The final CDR3 position lacks the conserved phenylalanine or tryptophan, pointing to a likely read error. This chain uses TRBV6-1 with TRBJ2-1; D unresolved. There are 16 residues in the CDR3. V lost 2 bases and J lost 3, with 14 bases in between. The germline V gene encodes CDR1 MNHNS and CDR2 SASEGT. CDR3: CASSETPGSLYNEQFS. The CDR3 DNA is TGTGCCAGCAGTGAAACGCCCGGGTCCCTCTACAATGAGCAGTTCTCC.